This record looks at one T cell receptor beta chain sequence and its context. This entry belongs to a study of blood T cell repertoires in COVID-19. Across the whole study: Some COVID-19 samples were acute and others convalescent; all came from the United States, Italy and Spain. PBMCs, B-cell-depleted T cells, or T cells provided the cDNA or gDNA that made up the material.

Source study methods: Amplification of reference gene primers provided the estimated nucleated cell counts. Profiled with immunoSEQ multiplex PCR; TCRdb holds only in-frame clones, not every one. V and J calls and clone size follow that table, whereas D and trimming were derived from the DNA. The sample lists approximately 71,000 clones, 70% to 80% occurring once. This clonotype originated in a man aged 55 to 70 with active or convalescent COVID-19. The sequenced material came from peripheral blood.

This chain's CDR3 is CASSPSEGGTQYF. The CDR3, as DNA: TGTGCCAGCAGTCCCTCGGAGGGCGGGACCCAGTACTTC. The chain joins TRBV28 to TRBJ2-5; D is perhaps TRBD2 (6 bases). V dropped 5 bases and J dropped 7 bases, with 14 bases sitting between them. CDR1 and CDR2 from the germline V gene are MDHEN and SYDVKM. This CDR3 region has 13 residues. The full variable domain, with the rest looked up from reference TRBV28 and TRBJ2-5, is DVKVTQSSRYLVKRTGEKVFLECVQDMDHENMFWYRQDPGLGLRLIYFSYDVKMKEKGDIPEGYSVSREKKERFSLILESASTNQTSMYLCASSPSEGGTQYFGPGTRLLVL.